This section outlines one TCR beta chain sequence together with its context. The CDR3 runs to 17 residues. Germline CDR1 is SGHRS and CDR2 is YFSETQ. Trimming cost V 4 bases and J 6 bases; bases outside gene matches: 18. The sample belongs to a study of shared clonotypes between healthy human individuals. The assay was immunoSEQ multiplex PCR, and TCRdb's table has in-frame clones only and misses some. The top ten hold 0.52% of the sample, which has roughly 1 million clones, about 80% seen once. The sample comprised memory CD4+ T cells from PBMCs. Noted subset: CD45RA-negative fraction. The genes are TRBV5-1 and TRBJ2-7; 8 bases are shared with TRBD1. This receptor was identified in a young man in good health. Some clones in this sample may be carry-over from other donors' samples. DNA of the CDR3: TGCGCCAGCAGCCCGGGCTTCACAGGGGGTACTGGTTCCGAGCAGTACTTC. It codes for CASSPGFTGGTGSEQYF.